This TCR beta chain was identified in a study of regulatory T cells in long-lasting Graves disease. The time point was: newly diagnosed GD, antithyroid drugs for less than 3 months. After RNA was extracted from PBMCs, the TCR library was made from it. The CDR3 is 12 amino acids. Germline CDR1 and CDR2: SEHNR and FQNEAQ (reference sequence). Trimming cost V 8 bases and J 7 bases, with 14 bases left between them. This clonotype was observed many times. CDR3-region Arm-PCR and iRepertoire HTBI primers produced the TCR beta libraries. TCRdb re-called the multiplex PCR reads through MiXCR, storing one row per CDR3 protein. The sample carries about 620,000 distinct CDR3 sequences, approximately 15% recorded once. The sample was also reused in another study, on T cells in Graves' hyperthyroidism and ophthalmopathy. From that study: Diagnostic decisions used clinical symptoms, serum thyroxine and TRAb, thyroid ultrasound and orbital computed tomography. HTBI primers drove first-round RT-PCR of the TCR CDR3.

This TCR derives from a woman aged 25 to 39 with Graves disease. This specimen was peripheral blood mononuclear cells (PBMCs), taken at new diagnosis, from a patient treated with antithyroid drugs. The J gene is TRBJ1-1, the V gene TRBV7-9; the D is unclear. The CDR3 DNA reads as TGTGCCAGCGCTGGAGCGGCACTTGAAGCTTTCTTT. Protein product: CASAGAALEAFF.